Each of the 6 T cell receptor beta chains below was sequenced from the same sample in a study of blood T cell repertoires in COVID-19. Sequenced by immunoSEQ multiplex PCR; TCRdb stores in-frame clones only, minus some. The table records 85,000 to 90,000 clones, less than 95% of them present only once. Sequenced material: peripheral blood. The receptors originated from a human donor with active COVID-19. The donor label of this sample is uncertain.

The chain links TRBV24-1 to TRBJ2-3; D is perhaps TRBD1 (6 bases). CDR3 length equals 16 residues. Trimming left V 2 bases short and J 1 base short, with 12 bases between. CDR1 is KGHDR, CDR2 SFDVKD, per germline. As DNA, the CDR3 is TGTGCCACCAGTGATTCAAACAGGGTAGGCACAGATACGCAGTATTTT. The encoded protein is CATSDSNRVGTDTQYF.

The V gene is TRBV28, the J gene TRBJ2-3, with TRBD1 identical over 8 bases. Trimming cost V 7 bases and J 3 bases; bases outside gene matches: 9. Germline lookup yields CDR1 MDHEN and CDR2 SYDVKM. This CDR3 is built from 15 residues. CDR3 sequence reads: CASNHGQGETDTQYF. The CDR3 nucleotides are TGTGCCAGCAATCACGGACAGGGTGAGACAGATACGCAGTATTTT. Full variable domain (rest looked up from reference TRBV28 and TRBJ2-3): DVKVTQSSRYLVKRTGEKVFLECVQDMDHENMFWYRQDPGLGLRLIYFSYDVKMKEKGDIPEGYSVSREKKERFSLILESASTNQTSMYLCASNHGQGETDTQYFGPGTRLTVL.

This chain uses TRBV28 with TRBJ2-7; a possible D gene is TRBD2 (6 bases). This CDR3 has 16 residues. V was clipped by 2 bases and J by 1 base, with 15 bases between them. Per the germline V gene, CDR1 is MDHEN and CDR2 is SYDVKM. In DNA form, the CDR3 reads TGTGCCAGCAGTTTAGAGGCGCAGGGAGGTTCCTACGAGCAGTACTTC. It encodes CASSLEAQGGSYEQYF.

The table lists this clone with a few counts. As DNA, the CDR3 is TGTGCCAGCAGCCAAAGATCGACAGGTCTCTACGAGCAGTACTTC. Encoded protein: CASSQRSTGLYEQYF. This chain joins TRBV6-6 and TRBJ2-7; D is perhaps TRBD1 (6 bases). V shed 6 bases and J shed 3 bases, with 18 bases lying between them. This CDR3 comprises 15 residues. The germline V gene has CDR1 MNHNY and CDR2 SVGAGI (reference sequence).

This sequence joins TRBV7-9 and TRBJ2-5; TRBD1 matches 8 bases. The germline V gene encodes CDR1 SEHNR and CDR2 FQNEAQ (reference sequence). Unmatched junction bases numbered 5, after V lost 5 bases and J lost 3 bases. The CDR3 is made up of 14 amino acids. In nucleotides, the CDR3 is TGTGCCAGCAGCCCGGAGACAGGGGAAGAGACCCAGTACTTC. This encodes CASSPETGEETQYF.

This clone was counted a few times. The gene calls are TRBV2 and TRBJ2-1; 10 positions match TRBD2. The CDR3 is made up of 14 amino acids. V lost 6 bases and J lost 8; bases outside the gene matches: 7. Germline V gives CDR1 SNHLY, CDR2 FYNNEI. CDR3 region: CASRGQAGGYEQFF. The CDR3 coding sequence is TGTGCCAGCAGGGGACAAGCGGGGGGGTATGAGCAGTTCTTC.